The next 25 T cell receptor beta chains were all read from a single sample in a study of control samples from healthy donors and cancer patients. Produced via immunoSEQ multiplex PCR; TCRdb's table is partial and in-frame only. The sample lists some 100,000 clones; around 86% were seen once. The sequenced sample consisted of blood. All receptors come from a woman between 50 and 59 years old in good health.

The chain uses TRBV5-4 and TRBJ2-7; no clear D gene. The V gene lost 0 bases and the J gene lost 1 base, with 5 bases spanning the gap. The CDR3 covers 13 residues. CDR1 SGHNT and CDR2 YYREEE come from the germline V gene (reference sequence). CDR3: CASSLGQSYEQYF. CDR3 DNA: TGTGCCAGCAGCTTGGGTCAGTCCTACGAGCAGTACTTC. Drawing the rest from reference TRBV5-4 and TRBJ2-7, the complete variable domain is ETGVTQSPTHLIKTRGQQVTLRCSSQSGHNTVSWYQQALGQGPQFIFQYYREEENGRGNFPPRFSGLQFPNYSSELNVNALELDDSALYLCASSLGQSYEQYFGPGTRLTVT.

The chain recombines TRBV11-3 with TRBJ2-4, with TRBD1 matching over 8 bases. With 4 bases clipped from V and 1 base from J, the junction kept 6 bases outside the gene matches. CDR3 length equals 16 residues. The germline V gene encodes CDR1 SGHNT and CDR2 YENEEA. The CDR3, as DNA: TGTGCCAGCAGCTCGGACAGGGTAGTGGCCAAAAACATTCAGTACTTC. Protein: CASSSDRVVAKNIQYF.

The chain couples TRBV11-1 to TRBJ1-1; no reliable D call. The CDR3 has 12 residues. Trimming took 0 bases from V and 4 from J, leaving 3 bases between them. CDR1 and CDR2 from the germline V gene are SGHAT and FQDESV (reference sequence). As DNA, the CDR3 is TGTGCCAGCAGCTTAGCAGGCACTGAAGCTTTCTTT. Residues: CASSLAGTEAFF.

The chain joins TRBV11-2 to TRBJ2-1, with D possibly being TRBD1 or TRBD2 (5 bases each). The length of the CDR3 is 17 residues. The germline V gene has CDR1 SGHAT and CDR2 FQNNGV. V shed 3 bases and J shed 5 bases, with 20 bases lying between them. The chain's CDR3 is CASSFRGLPEPDNEQFF. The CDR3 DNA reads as TGTGCCAGCAGCTTTCGGGGCCTTCCCGAACCCGACAATGAGCAGTTCTTC.

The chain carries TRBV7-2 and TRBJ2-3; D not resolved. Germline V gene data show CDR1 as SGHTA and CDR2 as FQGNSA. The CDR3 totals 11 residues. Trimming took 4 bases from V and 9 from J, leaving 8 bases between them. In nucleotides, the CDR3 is TGTGCCAGCAGCTGGACCGGCACGCAGTATTTT. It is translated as CASSWTGTQYF. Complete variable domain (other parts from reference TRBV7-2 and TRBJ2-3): GAGVSQSPSNKVTEKGKDVELRCDPISGHTALYWYRQSLGQGLEFLIYFQGNSAPDKSGLPSDRFSAERTGGSVSTLTIQRTQQEDSAVYLCASSWTGTQYFGPGTRLTVL.

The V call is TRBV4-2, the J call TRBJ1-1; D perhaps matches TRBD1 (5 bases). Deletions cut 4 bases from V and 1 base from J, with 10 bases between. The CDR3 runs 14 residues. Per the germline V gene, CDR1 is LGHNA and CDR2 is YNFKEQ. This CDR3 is CASSPEGWNTEAFF. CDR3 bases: TGTGCCAGCAGCCCCGAGGGGTGGAACACTGAAGCTTTCTTT.

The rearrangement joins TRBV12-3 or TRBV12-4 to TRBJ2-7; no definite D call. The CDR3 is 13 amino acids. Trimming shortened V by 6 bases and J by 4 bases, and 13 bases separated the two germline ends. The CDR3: CASSLHEPYEQYF. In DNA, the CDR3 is TGTGCCAGCAGCCTCCATGAACCTTACGAGCAGTACTTC.

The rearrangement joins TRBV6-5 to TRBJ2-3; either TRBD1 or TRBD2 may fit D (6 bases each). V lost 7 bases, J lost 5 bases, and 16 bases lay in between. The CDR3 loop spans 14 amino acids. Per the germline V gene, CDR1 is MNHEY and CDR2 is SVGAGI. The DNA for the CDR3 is TGTGCCAGCAAGGCAGGGGAGGCTATAGATACGCAGTATTTT. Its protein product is CASKAGEAIDTQYF.

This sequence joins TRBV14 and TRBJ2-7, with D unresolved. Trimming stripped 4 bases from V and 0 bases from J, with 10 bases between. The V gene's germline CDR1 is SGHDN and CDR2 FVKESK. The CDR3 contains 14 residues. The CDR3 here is CASSLHQISYEQYF. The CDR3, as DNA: TGTGCCAGCAGCCTACACCAAATCTCCTACGAGCAGTACTTC.

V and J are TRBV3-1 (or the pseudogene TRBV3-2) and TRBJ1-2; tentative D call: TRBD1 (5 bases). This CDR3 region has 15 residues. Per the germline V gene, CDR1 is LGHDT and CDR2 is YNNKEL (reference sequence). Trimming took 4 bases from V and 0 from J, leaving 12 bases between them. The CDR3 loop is CASSLRQTSNYGYTF. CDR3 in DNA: TGTGCCAGCAGCCTACGACAGACGTCTAACTATGGCTACACCTTC.

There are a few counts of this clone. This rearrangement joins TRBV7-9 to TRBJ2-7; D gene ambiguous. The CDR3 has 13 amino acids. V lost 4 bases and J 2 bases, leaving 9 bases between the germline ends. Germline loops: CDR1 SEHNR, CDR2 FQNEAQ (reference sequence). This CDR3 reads CASSSARTYEQYF. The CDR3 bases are TGTGCCAGCAGCTCTGCTAGAACCTACGAGCAGTACTTC.

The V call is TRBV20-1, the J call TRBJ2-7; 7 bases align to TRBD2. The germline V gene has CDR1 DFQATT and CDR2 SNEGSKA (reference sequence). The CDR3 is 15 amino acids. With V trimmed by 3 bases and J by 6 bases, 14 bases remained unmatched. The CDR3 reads CSASAPGLRGSEQYF. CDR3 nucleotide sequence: TGCAGTGCTAGTGCACCGGGACTAAGGGGATCCGAGCAGTACTTC.

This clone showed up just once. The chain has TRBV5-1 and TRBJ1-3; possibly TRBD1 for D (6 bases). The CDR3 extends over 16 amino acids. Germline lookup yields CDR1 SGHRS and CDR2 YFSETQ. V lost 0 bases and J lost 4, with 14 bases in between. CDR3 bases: TGCGCCAGCAGCTTGGAAGTAACAGGGCCCGGAAACACCATATATTTT. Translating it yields CASSLEVTGPGNTIYF.

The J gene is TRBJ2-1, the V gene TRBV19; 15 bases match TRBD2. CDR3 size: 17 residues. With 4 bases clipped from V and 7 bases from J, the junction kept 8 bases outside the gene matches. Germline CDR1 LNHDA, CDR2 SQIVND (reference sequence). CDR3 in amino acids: CASSRTSGRAMGNEQFF. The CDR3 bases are TGTGCCAGTAGTAGGACTAGCGGGAGGGCTATGGGGAATGAGCAGTTCTTC.

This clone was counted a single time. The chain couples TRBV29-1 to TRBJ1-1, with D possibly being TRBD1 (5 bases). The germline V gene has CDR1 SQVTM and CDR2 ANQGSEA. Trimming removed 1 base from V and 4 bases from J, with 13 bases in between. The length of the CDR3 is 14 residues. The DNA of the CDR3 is TGCAGCGTTGAAGTGCGGGGCTTAAGCACTGAAGCTTTCTTT. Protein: CSVEVRGLSTEAFF.

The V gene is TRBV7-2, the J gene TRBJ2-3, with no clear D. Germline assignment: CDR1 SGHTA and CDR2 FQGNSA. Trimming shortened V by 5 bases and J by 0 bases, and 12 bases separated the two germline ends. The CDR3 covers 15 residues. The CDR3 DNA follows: TGTGCCAGCAGCATAGACTCTCAGAGCACAGATACGCAGTATTTT. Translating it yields CASSIDSQSTDTQYF.

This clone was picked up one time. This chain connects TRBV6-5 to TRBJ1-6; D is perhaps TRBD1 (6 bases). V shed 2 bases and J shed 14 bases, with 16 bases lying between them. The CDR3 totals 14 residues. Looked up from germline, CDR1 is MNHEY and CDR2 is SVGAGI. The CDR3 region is CASSYVTGRFSLHF. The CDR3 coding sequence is TGTGCCAGCAGTTACGTGACAGGCCGCTTTTCCCTCCACTTT.

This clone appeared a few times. CDR3 nucleotides: TGTGCCAGCAGCCGAAATTTTATGGGGGGCGATACCCAGTACTTC. Translated, it gives CASSRNFMGGDTQYF. The V gene is TRBV4-2, the J gene TRBJ2-5, with D perhaps matching TRBD1 or TRBD2 (6 bases each). V shed 4 bases and J shed 8 bases, with 20 bases lying between them. Germline V CDR1 and CDR2: LGHNA, YNFKEQ. This CDR3 has 15 residues.

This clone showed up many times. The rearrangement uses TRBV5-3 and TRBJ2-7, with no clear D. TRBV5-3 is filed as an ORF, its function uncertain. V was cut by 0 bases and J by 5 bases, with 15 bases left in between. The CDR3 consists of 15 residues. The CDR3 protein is CARSLVYSPRDEQYF. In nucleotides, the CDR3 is TGTGCCAGAAGCTTGGTGTACTCCCCTAGGGACGAGCAGTACTTC.

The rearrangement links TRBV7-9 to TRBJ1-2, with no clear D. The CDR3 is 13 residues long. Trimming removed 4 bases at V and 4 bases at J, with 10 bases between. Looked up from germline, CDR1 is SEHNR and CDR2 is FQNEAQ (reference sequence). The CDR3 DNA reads TGTGCCAGCAGCTCCCGAGTCATCTATGGCTACACCTTC. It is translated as CASSSRVIYGYTF.

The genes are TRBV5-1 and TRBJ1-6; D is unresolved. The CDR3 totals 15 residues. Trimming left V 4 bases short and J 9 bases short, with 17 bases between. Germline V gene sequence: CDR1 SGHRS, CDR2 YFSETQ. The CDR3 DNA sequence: TGCGCCAGCAGCCTTGACGGGATCCGGGGTTCACCCCTCCACTTT. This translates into CASSLDGIRGSPLHF.

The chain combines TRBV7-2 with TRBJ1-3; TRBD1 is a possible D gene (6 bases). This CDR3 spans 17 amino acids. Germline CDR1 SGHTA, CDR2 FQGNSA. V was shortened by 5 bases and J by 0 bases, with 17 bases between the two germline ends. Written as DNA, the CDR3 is TGTGCCAGCAGCGCCCAATCACAGGGCCTCTCTGGAAACACCATATATTTT. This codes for CASSAQSQGLSGNTIYF.

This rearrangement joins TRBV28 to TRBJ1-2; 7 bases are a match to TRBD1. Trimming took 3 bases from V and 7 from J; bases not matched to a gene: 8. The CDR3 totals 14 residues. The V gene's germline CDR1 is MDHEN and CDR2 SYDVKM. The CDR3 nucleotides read TGTGCCAGCAGTTTTCAGGACAGGCAGCGTGGCTACACCTTC. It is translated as CASSFQDRQRGYTF.

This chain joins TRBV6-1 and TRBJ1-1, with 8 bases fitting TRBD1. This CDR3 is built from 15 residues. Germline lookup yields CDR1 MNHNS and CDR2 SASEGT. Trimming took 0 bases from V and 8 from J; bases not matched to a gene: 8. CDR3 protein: CASSEAWTGQGEAFF. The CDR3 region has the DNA TGTGCCAGCAGTGAAGCGTGGACAGGGCAGGGAGAAGCTTTCTTT.

The CDR3 nucleotides are TGCAGTGCCCCCCTGGGGGAGACCCAGTACTTC. Its protein is CSAPLGETQYF. This rearrangement joins TRBV20-1 to TRBJ2-5; no clear D gene. This CDR3 is 11 amino acids long. Per the germline V gene, CDR1 is DFQATT and CDR2 is SNEGSKA (reference sequence). Trimming cost V 6 bases and J 5 bases, with 10 bases left between them.